These 14 T cell receptor beta chains were all obtained from the same sample, sequenced in a study of T cell changes during pregnancy in multiple sclerosis. Profiling relied on immunoSEQ multiplex PCR, and the TCRdb table lists in-frame clones only, not all of them. Among approximately 31,000 clones, about nine tenths were seen once, and the ten largest hold around 0.4%. Sequencing used CD4+ T cells from peripheral blood mononuclear cells, obtained in the second trimester of pregnancy. The receptors were gathered from a female donor in good health, enrolled as a control in a pregnancy study.

This chain links TRBV10-2 with TRBJ1-1; possible D gene TRBD1, 6 bases. Germline CDR1 and CDR2: WSHSY and SAAADI. The CDR3 length is 13 residues. V was clipped by 3 bases and J by 4 bases, with 9 bases between them. The CDR3 here is CASSEQGRTEAFF. The DNA for the CDR3 is TGCGCCAGCAGTGAACAGGGCCGCACTGAAGCTTTCTTT.

J is TRBJ2-3 and V is TRBV5-1, with D possibly being TRBD1 (5 bases). The CDR3 runs 14 residues. Trimming removed 0 bases at V and 2 bases at J, with 7 bases between. Germline CDR1 and CDR2: SGHRS and YFSETQ. The CDR3 DNA sequence: TGCGCCAGCAGCTTGGAGGGGCCCACAGATACGCAGTATTTT. It translates to CASSLEGPTDTQYF.

DNA of the CDR3: TGTGCCAGCAGCTTAGATCTTCGGGAGGCTTTCTTT. Protein sequence: CASSLDLREAFF. The chain joins TRBV11-3 to TRBJ1-1; D is unresolved. The V end lost 0 bases, the J end lost 11 bases, and 10 bases lay between the germline ends. Germline V gives CDR1 SGHNT, CDR2 YENEEA. The CDR3 consists of 12 residues. The full variable domain, with the rest looked up from reference TRBV11-3 and TRBJ1-1, is EAGVVQSPRYKIIEKKQPVAFWCNPISGHNTLYWYLQNLGQGPELLIRYENEEAVDDSQLPKDRFSAERLKGVDSTLKIQPAELGDSAVYLCASSLDLREAFFGQGTRLTVV.

This chain joins TRBV14 and TRBJ2-2, with D perhaps TRBD1 (5 bases). Germline V gene data show CDR1 as SGHDN and CDR2 as FVKESK. V lost 2 bases to trimming and J lost 2 bases, with 9 bases between them. This CDR3 spans 15 amino acids. The CDR3 sequence is CASSQLRGNTGELFF. In DNA, the CDR3 is TGTGCCAGCAGCCAACTAAGGGGAAACACCGGGGAGCTGTTTTTT.

The rearrangement uses TRBV4-1 and TRBJ2-3, with TRBD1 as a possible D gene (6 bases). Looked up from germline, CDR1 is MGHRA and CDR2 is YSYEKL. V lost 5 bases and J 0 bases, leaving 18 bases between the germline ends. This CDR3 comprises 17 residues. Here the CDR3 reads CASSTKPRDTSTDTQYF. The DNA of the CDR3 is TGCGCCAGCAGCACAAAACCACGGGACACCAGCACAGATACGCAGTATTTT.

The chain couples TRBV7-2 to TRBJ1-6; the D is unclear. Germline lookup yields CDR1 SGHTA and CDR2 FQGNSA. Trimming left V 0 bases short and J 10 bases short, with 13 bases between. The CDR3 spans 15 residues. The CDR3 region is CASSLARLHQSPLHF. The DNA of the CDR3 is TGTGCCAGCAGCTTAGCGCGGCTCCATCAGTCACCCCTCCACTTT.

This chain uses TRBV11-3 with TRBJ1-5; TRBD1 aligns across 9 bases. The CDR3 is 19 amino acids. From germline, CDR1 is SGHNT and CDR2 YENEEA. Unmatched junction bases numbered 15, after V lost 4 bases and J lost 2 bases. This chain's CDR3 is CASSSKNGTGSERNQPQHF. The CDR3, as DNA: TGTGCCAGCAGCTCCAAGAACGGGACAGGGTCGGAACGCAATCAGCCCCAGCATTTT.

This chain uses TRBV5-1 with TRBJ2-5; 7 nucleotides line up with TRBD1. The better agreement between TRBJ2-7 and the DNA end casts doubt on the J call. The CDR3 consists of 15 residues. The germline CDR1 and CDR2 sequences are SGHRS and YFSETQ. The CDR3 sequence: CASSSPDRAHYEQYF. For the CDR3, the DNA is TGCGCCAGCAGCTCTCCCGACAGGGCCCACTACGAGCAGTACTTC.

This chain connects TRBV4-1 to TRBJ1-5, with D unclear. The CDR3 covers 17 residues. The germline V gene has CDR1 MGHRA and CDR2 YSYEKL. The ends were cut back, 3 bases at V and 2 bases at J, with 17 bases in the middle. CDR3 sequence reads: CASSHPIDTVRNQPQHF. DNA for the CDR3: TGCGCCAGCAGCCACCCAATCGACACCGTTCGCAATCAGCCCCAGCATTTT.

The CDR3 coding sequence is TGCGCCAGCAGCCCGGCCGGGGACAGAGATGAAAAACTGTTTTTT. Translation gives CASSPAGDRDEKLFF. V usage is TRBV5-1 and J usage is TRBJ1-4; TRBD1 aligns across 7 bases. After removal of 4 bases from V and 6 bases from J, the junction contained 9 bases not matched to a gene. The V gene's germline CDR1 is SGHRS and CDR2 YFSETQ. CDR3 size: 15 residues. The variable domain in full, completed from reference TRBV5-1 and TRBJ1-4, reads KAGVTQTPRYLIKTRGQQVTLSCSPISGHRSVSWYQQTPGQGLQFLFEYFSETQRNKGNFPGRFSGRQFSNSRSEMNVSTLELGDSALYLCASSPAGDRDEKLFFGSGTQLSVL.

The V gene is TRBV5-6, the J gene TRBJ2-7, with TRBD1 matching over 7 bases. The CDR3 runs 14 residues. After removal of 2 bases from V and 2 bases from J, the junction contained 4 bases not matched to a gene. Germline lookup yields CDR1 SGHDT and CDR2 YYEEEE. CDR3 residues: CASSLSGTAYEQYF. DNA for the CDR3: TGTGCCAGCAGCTTATCCGGGACAGCCTACGAGCAGTACTTC.

The J gene is TRBJ2-3, the V gene TRBV27, with TRBD2 matching over 13 bases. Trimming at V came to 3 bases and at J to 2 bases, leaving 11 bases not matched to a gene. CDR3 length equals 19 residues. Germline V lookup: CDR1 MNHEY, CDR2 SMNVEV (reference sequence). The CDR3 spells CASSFTGTSGVQITDTQYF. The CDR3 coding sequence is TGTGCCAGCAGTTTCACCGGGACTAGCGGGGTGCAAATCACAGATACGCAGTATTTT.

The rearrangement uses TRBV18 and TRBJ2-1, with D perhaps matching TRBD2 (10 bases). The V end was cut by 5 bases, the J end by 3 bases, with 26 bases between. The CDR3 has 19 residues. Germline V gene lookup returns CDR1 KGHSH and CDR2 LQKENI. CDR3 coding DNA: TGTGCCAGCTCAGTGACAGGGGGTGTACTAGCGGGGTTCTACAATGAGCAGTTCTTC. It translates to CASSVTGGVLAGFYNEQFF.

This clone is labeled medium-sized. The chain has TRBV6-5 and TRBJ2-1; possibly TRBD2 for D (5 bases). V was trimmed by 3 bases and J by 4 bases, leaving 10 bases between them. There are 14 residues in the CDR3. CDR1 and CDR2 from the germline V gene are MNHEY and SVGAGI. CDR3 amino acids: CASSYSRVYNEQFF. The CDR3 region has the DNA TGTGCCAGCAGTTATTCGCGGGTATACAATGAGCAGTTCTTC.